Below are 10 T cell receptor beta chains sequenced from a single sample in a study of blood T cell repertoires in COVID-19. Some clones are missing from TCRdb's copy, which holds only in-frame ones; the method was immunoSEQ multiplex PCR. This sample has about 120,000 clones, with around 77% found just once. The sample was peripheral blood. Receptors were obtained from a man aged 55 to 70 with active or convalescent COVID-19.

This rearrangement joins TRBV6-5 to TRBJ1-4; 8 bases are a match to TRBD1. CDR1 and CDR2 from the germline V gene are MNHEY and SVGAGI. This CDR3 spans 14 amino acids. V shed 6 bases, J shed 8 bases, and the junction held 8 bases outside the gene matches. The CDR3 DNA sequence: TGTGCCAGCAGCCTGACAGGGGTCTCAGAAAAACTGTTTTTT. It translates to CASSLTGVSEKLFF.

This clone was seen just once. J is TRBJ2-1 and V is TRBV3-1 (or the pseudogene TRBV3-2), with 12 bases identical to TRBD2. CDR3 length: 16 residues. Germline-derived CDR1 and CDR2 are LGHDT and YNNKEL (reference sequence). Losses at the gene ends were 3 bases for V and 7 bases for J; bases not matched to a gene: 7. Here the CDR3 reads CASSQRLAGALNEQFF. CDR3 DNA: TGTGCCAGCAGCCAGCGACTAGCGGGAGCCCTAAATGAGCAGTTCTTC.

This clone was recorded once. V usage is TRBV9 and J usage is TRBJ1-5; D call uncertain. From germline, CDR1 is SGDLS and CDR2 YYNGEE. The ends were cut back, 0 bases at V and 1 base at J, with 8 bases in the middle. The CDR3 consists of 15 residues. CDR3 protein: CASSVGGESNQPQHF. The CDR3 region has the DNA TGTGCCAGCAGCGTAGGTGGGGAGAGCAATCAGCCCCAGCATTTT.

The J gene is TRBJ2-5, the V gene TRBV3-1 (or the pseudogene TRBV3-2), with 13 bases that match TRBD2. The length of the CDR3 is 17 residues. Germline trimming cut 2 bases from V and 7 bases from J; bases unmatched to any gene: 10. Germline V lookup: CDR1 LGHDT, CDR2 YNNKEL (reference sequence). The CDR3 is CASSQLTSGRTLGTQYF. The CDR3 DNA sequence: TGTGCCAGCAGCCAACTGACTAGCGGGAGGACCTTGGGGACCCAGTACTTC.

The rearrangement uses TRBV6-5 and TRBJ2-7, with D tentatively TRBD1 (5 bases). The CDR3 has 13 amino acids. V dropped 2 bases and J dropped 0 bases, with 5 bases sitting between them. Germline V gives CDR1 MNHEY, CDR2 SVGAGI. This CDR3 reads CASSYRGSYEQYF. For the CDR3, the DNA is TGTGCCAGCAGTTACAGGGGCTCCTACGAGCAGTACTTC.

The chain uses TRBV7-8 and TRBJ1-1; D is undetermined. The CDR3 length is 14 residues. With 5 bases removed from V and 4 bases from J, the gap between germline ends came to 14 bases. Looked up from germline, CDR1 is SGHVS and CDR2 is FQNEAQ. The CDR3 reads CASSVQSSATEAFF. The CDR3, as DNA: TGTGCCAGCAGCGTCCAGTCCTCTGCCACTGAAGCTTTCTTT.

The rearrangement uses TRBV18 and TRBJ1-6, with D maybe TRBD1 (5 bases). CDR1 KGHSH and CDR2 LQKENI come from the germline V gene. The CDR3 totals 15 residues. V was pared by 6 bases and J by 6 bases, with 15 bases between. CDR3 loop: CASSQGQPGNSPLHF. The DNA for the CDR3 is TGTGCCAGCTCCCAGGGCCAACCGGGTAATTCACCCCTCCACTTT.

In its sample, this clone was seen a few times. CDR3 residues: CASSRGLRTDTQYF. The CDR3 coding sequence is TGTGCCAGCAGTAGAGGGTTGCGTACAGATACGCAGTATTTT. The chain uses TRBV7-3 and TRBJ2-3; the D gene is possibly TRBD2 (5 bases). The CDR3 is 14 amino acids. Germline V lookup: CDR1 SGHTA, CDR2 FQGTGA. V was pared by 6 bases and J by 3 bases, with 13 bases between.

The chain is built from TRBV3-1 (or the pseudogene TRBV3-2) and TRBJ2-7, with 11 bases fitting TRBD1. The V segment lost 4 bases and the J segment 6 bases; nucleotides outside the gene matches: 8. CDR1 and CDR2 from the germline V gene are LGHDT and YNNKEL (reference sequence). The CDR3 spans 15 residues. CDR3 region: CASSPFTGTGGEQYF. CDR3 coding DNA: TGTGCCAGCAGCCCATTTACCGGGACAGGGGGCGAGCAGTACTTC.

This sequence joins TRBV10-3 and TRBJ2-5; D is unresolved. Deletions cut 3 bases from V and 6 bases from J, with 8 bases between. The CDR3 is made up of 12 amino acids. Germline V gene sequence: CDR1 ENHRY, CDR2 SYGVKD. The CDR3 bases are TGTGCCATCAGTGATAACAGACAGACCCAGTACTTC. Translation gives CAISDNRQTQYF.